This T cell receptor (beta chain) was retrieved from a study of blood T cell repertoires in COVID-19. Using immunoSEQ multiplex PCR, the repertoire was profiled, and TCRdb retains in-frame clones only, with some absent. The sample holds more than 250,000 clones, roughly nine tenths seen once. This clone appeared once. The CDR3 is 14 amino acids. The germline gives CDR1 MNHEY, CDR2 SMNVEV (reference sequence). With V trimmed by 3 bases and J by 4 bases, 3 bases remained unmatched. V is TRBV27 and J is TRBJ1-2; the match to TRBD1 covers 9 bases. This receptor was taken from a woman younger than 30 who had recovered from COVID-19. Sequencing used PBMCs or T cells enriched from blood (not recorded which). Written as DNA, the CDR3 is TGTGCCAGCAGTTTCACAGGGGGCCCCTATGGCTACACCTTC. Translating it yields CASSFTGGPYGYTF.